Sequencing of this T cell receptor beta chain was carried out in a study of low-dose radiotherapy and immunotherapy resistance in tumors (dated by TCRdb to the early 2020s). Background on the whole study: In Cohort 1, 0.5 Gy per fraction was delivered every 2 weeks, and a total PTV dose of 6.5 Gy was prescribed. For Cohort 2, the dose was 1 Gy per fraction given every two weeks, adding up to 13 Gy in total across 26 weeks. Nivolumab and ipilimumab were both given intravenously, with nivolumab at a 240 mg flat dose every two weeks and ipilimumab at 1 mg/kg every six weeks. Intravenous cyclophosphamide at 200 mg/m2 was administered every two weeks, one day ahead of each radiation and immunotherapy administration. Starting on cycle 1 day 1, patients took 300 mg of aspirin by mouth once a day for four cycles. Trial participants were not randomized into treatment groups. Eight patients were included in the translational analysis, namely three from the first dose cohort plus the first five from the second dose cohort.

The sequencer was an Illumina HiSeq 2500. To make first-strand cDNA, Superscript III was used along with a set of TRAV- and TRBV-specific primers so that both the TCRalpha and TCRbeta chains were covered. TCRs were amplified with Phusion for around 18 PCR cycles using a constant-region primer together with the adapter attached to the V primers. The isolated mRNA was amplified using the MessageAmp II aRNA Amplification Kit, with in vitro transcription performed for roughly 15 hours at 37 degrees C. The Dynabeads mRNA DIRECT Purification Kit was used to isolate mRNA for TCR sequencing. Indexed Illumina adapters were added in a second Phusion PCR of roughly 25 cycles, and the PCR products were purified with AMPure XP beads. Per the authors' processing: Custom Perl scripts were used to pool TCR sequences that encoded the same protein, to remove out-of-frame sequences, and to calculate the abundance of each clonotype. Any TCR sequence supported by only a single read was excluded from analysis. Among the metrics used to describe the repertoires were Shannon entropy, Gini index, clonality, richness, and the frequency of TCRs shared between repertoires. TCRdb handled the public reads itself, with Q25 trimming in fastp and clone calling in MiXCR, and kept productive beta chains. Each entry is one CDR3 protein sequence, shown with its most common DNA and genes. These V and J calls are TCRdb output, not the study's own analysis. This sample lists tens of thousands of distinct CDR3 sequences; roughly 30% were detected once. Of the sample, roughly 10% falls within the top ten clones.

The time point label of this sample denotes: before trial treatment. Donors were enrolled in RACIN, a single-arm phase I dose-escalation trial in which nivolumab, ipilimumab, aspirin, low-dose cyclophosphamide and low-dose radiotherapy were combined. Patients were eligible if they had advanced solid tumors that were TIL-negative. This clonotype was detected many times. Its antigen remains unidentified. Qualities for individual bases were not recorded, and no much larger clone is one base off. The germline ends are 8 bases apart after V is trimmed by 2 bases and J by 0 bases. The cysteine opens and the phenylalanine closes a CDR3 of 15 amino acids. Here the CDR3 DNA is all that survives: 45 bases in frame from base 1. CDR1 and CDR2 are drawn from the germline V gene (reference sequence): MNHEY, SMNVEV.

Sequencing used PBMCs, obtained before treatment. The V and J segments used are TRBV27 and TRBJ1-5; 5 matching bases give a weak D call of TRBD1. This receptor was taken from a female donor with ovarian cancer. In nucleotide form, the sequence is TGTGCCAGCAGTTTAGAGGGGCATAGCAATCAGCCCCAGCATTTT. Translation gives CASSLEGHSNQPQHF.